This T cell receptor beta chain was recovered during a study of cytomegalovirus exposure and HLA in healthy donors. Study-wide points: In a later analysis, TCR beta V- and J-gene trimming showed a link to a missense DCLRE1C variant.

With respect to this clone: Antigen: not known.

The CDR3 contains 16 residues. Trimming removed 8 bases from V and 0 bases from J, with 16 bases in between. Germline-derived CDR1 and CDR2 are WSHSY and SAAADI. The study ran its PCR with 60 Vbeta and 13 Jbeta primers. TCRdb keeps only in-frame clones here, not all; method: immunoSEQ multiplex PCR. The profile shows about 98,000 clones, about 81% of them singletons. V usage is TRBV10-2 and J usage is TRBJ2-2, with a tentative D call TRBD1 (6 bases). The specimen was PBMCs. This TCR was recovered from a man aged 35 to 55 in good health and CMV-seronegative. Written as DNA, the CDR3 is TGCGCCAGCCAGGGCCCGGGACATACGAACACCGGGGAGCTGTTTTTT. Protein: CASQGPGHTNTGELFF.